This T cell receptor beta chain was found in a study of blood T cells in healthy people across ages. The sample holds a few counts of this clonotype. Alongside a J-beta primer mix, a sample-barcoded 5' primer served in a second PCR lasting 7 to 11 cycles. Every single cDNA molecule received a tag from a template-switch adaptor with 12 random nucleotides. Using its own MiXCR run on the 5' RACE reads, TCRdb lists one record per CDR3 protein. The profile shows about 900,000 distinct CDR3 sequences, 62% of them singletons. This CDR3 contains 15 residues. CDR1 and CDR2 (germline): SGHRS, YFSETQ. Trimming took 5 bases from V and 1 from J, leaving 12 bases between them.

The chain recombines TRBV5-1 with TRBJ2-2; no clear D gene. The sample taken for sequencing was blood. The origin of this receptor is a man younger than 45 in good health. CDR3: CASSLNNKNTGELFF. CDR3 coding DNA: TGCGCCAGCAGTTTAAACAACAAGAACACCGGGGAGCTGTTTTTT.